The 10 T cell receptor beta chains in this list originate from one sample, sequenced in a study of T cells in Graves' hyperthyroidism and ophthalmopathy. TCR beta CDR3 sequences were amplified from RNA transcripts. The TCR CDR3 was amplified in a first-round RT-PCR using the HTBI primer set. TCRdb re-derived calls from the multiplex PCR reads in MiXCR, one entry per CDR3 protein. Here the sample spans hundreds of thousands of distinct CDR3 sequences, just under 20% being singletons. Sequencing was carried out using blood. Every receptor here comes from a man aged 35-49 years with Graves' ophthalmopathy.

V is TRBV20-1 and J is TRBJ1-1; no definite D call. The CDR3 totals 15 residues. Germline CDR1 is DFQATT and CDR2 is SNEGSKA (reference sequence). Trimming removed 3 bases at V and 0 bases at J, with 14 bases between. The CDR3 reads CSASSMERVNTEAFF. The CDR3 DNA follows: TGCAGTGCTAGCAGTATGGAGAGAGTGAACACTGAAGCTTTCTTT.

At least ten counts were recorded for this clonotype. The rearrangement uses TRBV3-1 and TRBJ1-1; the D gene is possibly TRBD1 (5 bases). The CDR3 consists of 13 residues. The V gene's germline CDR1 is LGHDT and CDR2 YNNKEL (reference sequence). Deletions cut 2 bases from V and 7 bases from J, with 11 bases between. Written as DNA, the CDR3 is TGTGCCAGCAGCCAAATCGAGGGACTTGAAGCTTTCTTT. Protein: CASSQIEGLEAFF.

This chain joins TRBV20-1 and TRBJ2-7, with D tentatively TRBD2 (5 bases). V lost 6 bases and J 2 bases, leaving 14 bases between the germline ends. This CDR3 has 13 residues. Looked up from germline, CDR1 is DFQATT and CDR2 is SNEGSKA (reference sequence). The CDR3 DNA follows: TGCAGTGCCCGGTGGGGTAGCGCCTACGAGCAGTACTTC. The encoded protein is CSARWGSAYEQYF.

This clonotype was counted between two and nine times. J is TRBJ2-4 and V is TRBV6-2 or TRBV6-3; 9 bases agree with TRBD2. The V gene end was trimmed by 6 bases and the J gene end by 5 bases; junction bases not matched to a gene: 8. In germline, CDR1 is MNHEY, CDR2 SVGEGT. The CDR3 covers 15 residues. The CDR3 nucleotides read TGTGCCAGCAGATCCCCGGGACTAGCAGAAAACATTCAGTACTTC. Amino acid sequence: CASRSPGLAENIQYF.

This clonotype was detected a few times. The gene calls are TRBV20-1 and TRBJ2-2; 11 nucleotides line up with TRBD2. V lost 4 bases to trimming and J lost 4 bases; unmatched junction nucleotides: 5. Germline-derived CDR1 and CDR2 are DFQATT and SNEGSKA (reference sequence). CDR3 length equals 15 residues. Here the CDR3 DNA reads TGCAGTGCTACCGGGACTAGCGGATTCACCGGGGAGCTGTTTTTT. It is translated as CSATGTSGFTGELFF.

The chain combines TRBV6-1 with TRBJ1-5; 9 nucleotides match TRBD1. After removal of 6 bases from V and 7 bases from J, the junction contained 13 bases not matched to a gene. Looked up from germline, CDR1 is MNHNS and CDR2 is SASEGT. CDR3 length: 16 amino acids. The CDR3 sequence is CASSPLTGTGNQPQHF. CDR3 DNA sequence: TGTGCCAGCAGCCCCCTCACCGGGACAGGGAACCAGCCCCAGCATTTT.

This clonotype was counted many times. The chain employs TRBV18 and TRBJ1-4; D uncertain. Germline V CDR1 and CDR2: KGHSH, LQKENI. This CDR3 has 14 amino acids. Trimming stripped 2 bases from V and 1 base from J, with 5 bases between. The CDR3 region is CASSPAGTNEKLFF. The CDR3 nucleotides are TGTGCCAGCTCACCAGCGGGAACTAATGAAAAACTGTTTTTT.

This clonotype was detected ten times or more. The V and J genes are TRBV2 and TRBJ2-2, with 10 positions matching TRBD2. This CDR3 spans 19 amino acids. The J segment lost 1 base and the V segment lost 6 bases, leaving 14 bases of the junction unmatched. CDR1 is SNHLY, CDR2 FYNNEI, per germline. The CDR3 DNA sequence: TGTGCCAGCAGGGGACCCACTAGCGGGAAATTCCAGAACACCGGGGAGCTGTTTTTT. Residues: CASRGPTSGKFQNTGELFF.

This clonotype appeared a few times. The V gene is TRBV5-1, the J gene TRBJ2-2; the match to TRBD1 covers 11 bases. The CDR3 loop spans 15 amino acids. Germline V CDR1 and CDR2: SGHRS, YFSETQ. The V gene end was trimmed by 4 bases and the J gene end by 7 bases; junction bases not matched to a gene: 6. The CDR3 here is CASSPPGQGVGELFF. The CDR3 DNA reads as TGCGCCAGCAGCCCGCCGGGACAGGGGGTCGGGGAGCTGTTTTTT.

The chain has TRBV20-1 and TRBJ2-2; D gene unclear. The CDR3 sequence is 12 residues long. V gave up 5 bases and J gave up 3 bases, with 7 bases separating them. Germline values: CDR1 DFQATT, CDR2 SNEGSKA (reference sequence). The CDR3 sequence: CSAYLYTGELFF. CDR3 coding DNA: TGCAGTGCTTACCTATACACCGGGGAGCTGTTTTTT.